The present entry profiles one T cell receptor beta chain with its context. Its antigen is unknown. This entry is derived from a study of shared clonotypes between healthy human individuals. Whole-study findings and limits: Larger estimated richness was generally seen in naive subsets than in memory subsets. With a handful of donors compared, approximately 5.5% of naive CD4 clonotypes were shared. Sampling covered nothing but blood. Tissue TCR repertoires likely differ from those found in blood.

This CDR3 has 18 residues. Germline V gene sequence: CDR1 SNHLY, CDR2 FYNNEI. Trimming removed 5 bases from V and 8 bases from J; junction bases left unmatched: 15. Adult Caucasians living in Nashville, Tennessee made up all of the donors. Assay: immunoSEQ multiplex PCR; the TCRdb copy retains only in-frame clones and omits some. The data hold around 330,000 clones, with around 72% observed a single time. Sequencing was carried out using memory CD4+ T cells sorted from blood. Subset specified: CD45RA-negative fraction. The genes are TRBV2 and TRBJ1-4, with 12 nucleotides matching TRBD1. This TCR was sampled from a young man in good health. The chain's CDR3 is CASSSLGGQGALEEKLFF. DNA for the CDR3: TGTGCCAGCAGTTCCCTGGGGGGACAGGGGGCGCTTGAGGAAAAACTGTTTTTT.